These 16 T cell receptor beta chains were sequenced from one sample in a study of cytomegalovirus exposure and HLA in healthy donors. The study ran its PCR with 60 Vbeta and 13 Jbeta primers. The table came from immunoSEQ multiplex PCR; TCRdb's copy has only in-frame clones and leaves some out. The sample includes approximately 220,000 clones, over 70% of them seen just once. The source material was PBMCs. These receptors all stem from a boy aged 2-9 years in good health and CMV-seronegative.

The genes are TRBV25-1 and TRBJ1-1; TRBD1 aligns across 8 bases. Germline CDR1 MGHDK, CDR2 SYGVNS. The CDR3 has 15 amino acids. V was clipped by 4 bases and J by 0 bases; unmatched bases: 4. The CDR3 loop reads CASSVGTGMNTEAFF. DNA for the CDR3: TGTGCCAGCAGTGTGGGGACAGGCATGAACACTGAAGCTTTCTTT.

The rearrangement joins TRBV7-9 to TRBJ2-5; 7 nucleotides line up with TRBD1. V shed 5 bases and J 3 bases; nucleotides not matched to a gene: 12. CDR3 length: 16 amino acids. Germline V gene data show CDR1 as SEHNR and CDR2 as FQNEAQ (reference sequence). The CDR3 DNA is TGTGCCAGCAGCATCACACCGGGACAGATTAAAGAGACCCAGTACTTC. It is translated as CASSITPGQIKETQYF.

The J gene is TRBJ2-3, the V gene TRBV9; D is ambiguous. This CDR3 is 13 amino acids long. Trimming shortened V by 3 bases and J by 0 bases, and 5 bases separated the two germline ends. Per the germline V gene, CDR1 is SGDLS and CDR2 is YYNGEE. The CDR3 DNA reads as TGTGCCAGCAGCGAAACTAGCACAGATACGCAGTATTTT. Its translation: CASSETSTDTQYF. The full variable domain, completed using reference TRBV9 and TRBJ2-3, is DSGVTQTPKHLITATGQRVTLRCSPRSGDLSVYWYQQSLDQGLQFLIQYYNGEERAKGNILERFSAQQFPDLHSELNLSSLELGDSALYFCASSETSTDTQYFGPGTRLTVL.

In its sample, this clone was seen once. The gene calls are TRBV9 and TRBJ2-5; 10 bases align to TRBD2. Germline V CDR1 and CDR2: SGDLS, YYNGEE. The junction had 21 bases not matched to a gene; V was cut back by 4 bases and J by 3 bases. The CDR3 has 20 residues. The CDR3 loop reads CASSLPVGASGSSDKETQYF. The CDR3 DNA sequence: TGTGCCAGCAGCCTCCCTGTTGGGGCTAGCGGGAGCTCGGATAAAGAGACCCAGTACTTC.

CDR3: CASSLTSGGINEQFF. In DNA, the CDR3 is TGTGCCAGCAGCCTCACTAGCGGGGGGATAAATGAGCAGTTCTTC. This chain links TRBV5-8 with TRBJ2-1; 12 positions agree with TRBD2. CDR1 SGHTS and CDR2 YDEGEE come from the germline V gene. V was pared by 4 bases and J by 7 bases, with 6 bases of the junction left unmatched. The CDR3 runs to 15 residues.

The chain recombines TRBV29-1 with TRBJ1-1, with a tentative D call TRBD1 (5 bases). This CDR3 spans 12 amino acids. Germline V gives CDR1 SQVTM, CDR2 ANQGSEA. Trimming left V 5 bases short and J 3 bases short, with 10 bases between. For the CDR3, the DNA is TGCAGCGTTAAAGTAGGGGACACTGAAGCTTTCTTT. Residues: CSVKVGDTEAFF.

The rearrangement links TRBV5-1 to TRBJ2-7, with D maybe TRBD2 (5 bases). The CDR3 covers 15 residues. V lost 0 bases, J lost 2 bases, and 12 bases lay in between. Per the germline V gene, CDR1 is SGHRS and CDR2 is YFSETQ. Here the CDR3 reads CASSLVADGAYEQYF. Here the CDR3 DNA reads TGCGCCAGCAGCTTGGTGGCCGACGGGGCCTACGAGCAGTACTTC. Supplemented by reference TRBV5-1 and TRBJ2-7, the full variable domain reads KAGVTQTPRYLIKTRGQQVTLSCSPISGHRSVSWYQQTPGQGLQFLFEYFSETQRNKGNFPGRFSGRQFSNSRSEMNVSTLELGDSALYLCASSLVADGAYEQYFGPGTRLTVT.

Details on this clone: One end of the junction fails to match germline, which may point to a read error. The chain carries TRBV7-9 and TRBJ1-1; perhaps TRBD1 as D (6 bases). Germline V gene data show CDR1 as SEHNR and CDR2 as FQNEAQ (reference sequence). The CDR3 spans 17 residues. CDR3 sequence: CSSSSAGGVVLDTEAFF. The CDR3 DNA sequence: TGTTCCAGCAGCTCCGCGGGGGGCGTAGTTCTGGACACTGAAGCTTTCTTT.

The table lists this clone with a count of one. The V gene is TRBV4-1, the J gene TRBJ1-2; maybe TRBD1 (5 bases). The CDR3 spans 17 residues. Germline CDR1 is MGHRA and CDR2 is YSYEKL. Trimming left V 0 bases short and J 1 base short, with 15 bases between. In DNA, the CDR3 is TGCGCCAGCAGCCAAGATAAGGGCAGGGTGTTTAACTATGGCTACACCTTC. Translation: CASSQDKGRVFNYGYTF.

The V and J genes are TRBV27 and TRBJ2-1, with 12 bases identical to TRBD2. Germline loops: CDR1 MNHEY, CDR2 SMNVEV (reference sequence). V gave up 5 bases and J gave up 9 bases; unmatched junction bases: 11. The CDR3 loop spans 16 amino acids. CDR3 residues: CASSLLLAGGGGEQFF. In DNA form, the CDR3 reads TGTGCCAGCAGTCTACTCCTAGCGGGAGGGGGGGGTGAGCAGTTCTTC.

This clone was found once. The J gene is TRBJ2-2, the V gene TRBV9; D uncertain. Germline CDR1 and CDR2: SGDLS and YYNGEE. Trimming removed 0 bases from V and 5 bases from J, with 8 bases in between. The CDR3 is 14 amino acids. The CDR3 nucleotides are TGTGCCAGCAGCGTAGATTTAACAACCGGGGAGCTGTTTTTT. Translated: CASSVDLTTGELFF.

The CDR3 sequence: CASSFQGTVGYTF. DNA of the CDR3: TGTGCCAGCAGCTTTCAGGGGACGGTTGGCTACACCTTC. The V and J genes are TRBV7-3 and TRBJ1-2; TRBD1 is a possible D gene (6 bases). The CDR3 loop spans 13 amino acids. Germline CDR1 and CDR2: SGHTA and FQGTGA. Trimming left V 3 bases short and J 7 bases short, with 12 bases between. The full variable domain, with the rest looked up from reference TRBV7-3 and TRBJ1-2, is GAGVSQTPSNKVTEKGKYVELRCDPISGHTALYWYRQSLGQGPEFLIYFQGTGAADDSGLPNDRFFAVRPEGSVSTLKIQRTERGDSAVYLCASSFQGTVGYTFGSGTRLTVV.

In DNA, the CDR3 is TGTGCCAGCAGTAAAACTAGCGGGAGATCCTACAATGAGCAGTTCTTC. Protein: CASSKTSGRSYNEQFF. J is TRBJ2-1 and V is TRBV2, with 11 bases lining up with TRBD2. The CDR3 has 16 residues. In germline, CDR1 is SNHLY, CDR2 FYNNEI. V shed 5 bases, J shed 1 base, and the junction held 4 bases outside the gene matches.

The chain carries TRBV21-1 and TRBJ2-1; no check of the table's D call, TRBD2, against the DNA was made. TRBV21-1 is a documented pseudogene. The CDR3 covers 18 residues. CDR3 protein: CASSPFLGVGGDYNEQFF. The CDR3 coding sequence is TGTGCCAGCAGCCCATTTCTCGGGGTGGGTGGGGACTACAATGAGCAGTTCTTC.

The J gene is TRBJ2-2, the V gene TRBV28; 12 nucleotides align to TRBD2. The CDR3 covers 16 residues. Unmatched junction bases numbered 8, after V lost 6 bases and J lost 6 bases. Germline V gene lookup returns CDR1 MDHEN and CDR2 SYDVKM. Here the CDR3 reads CASRTPGLAGAGELFF. The CDR3, as DNA: TGTGCCAGCAGGACCCCGGGACTAGCGGGCGCCGGGGAGCTGTTTTTT.

The chain has TRBV7-9 and TRBJ2-1; tentative D call: TRBD2 (6 bases). The CDR3 loop spans 15 amino acids. The germline CDR1 and CDR2 sequences are SEHNR and FQNEAQ (reference sequence). Trimming pared 7 bases from V and 2 bases from J, leaving 15 bases between. For the CDR3, the DNA is TGTGCCAGCACCGGGGGACCACACACCTACAATGAGCAGTTCTTC. Its translation: CASTGGPHTYNEQFF.